The source of this TCR beta chain is a study of shared clonotypes between healthy human individuals. Overall study results and limits: Apart from blood, nothing was sampled; tissue repertoires likely differ. Having only a few donors restricted how much genetic and exposure-history diversity was captured.

The CDR3 runs to 17 residues. Germline CDR1 reads MGHRA; CDR2 reads YSYEKL. The V end was cut by 2 bases, the J end by 4 bases, with 20 bases between. The study ran the assay at deep level. Profiled with immunoSEQ multiplex PCR; TCRdb holds only in-frame clones, not every one. This sample has about 2 million clones, with approximately 94% found just once. As defined, naive CD8 cells were CD45RO-negative and positively selected for CCR7, with terminally differentiated effector memory CD45RA+ cells excluded. Healthy adults negative for HIV, lacking recent acute infections or vaccinations, served as donors. In the case of this clone: Antigen unknown.

The sequence was obtained from a man younger than 35 in good health. This chain connects TRBV4-1 to TRBJ2-5; D may be TRBD1 (6 bases). The material sequenced was naive CD8+ T cells sorted from blood. The CDR3 protein is CASSQRPPQGLGETQYF. In DNA, the CDR3 is TGCGCCAGCAGCCAACGCCCCCCCCAGGGGCTAGGAGAGACCCAGTACTTC.